This T cell receptor (beta chain) was profiled in a study of blood T cell repertoires in COVID-19. On the study more broadly: Sources were T cells, B-cell-depleted T cells, or PBMCs; the material itself was cDNA or gDNA.

Germline loops: CDR1 SGDLS, CDR2 YYNGEE. This CDR3 spans 12 amino acids. Trimming shortened V by 3 bases and J by 6 bases, and 9 bases separated the two germline ends. In the original analysis: For nucleated cells, counts were estimated from reference gene primer amplification. Measured with immunoSEQ multiplex PCR; TCRdb has only the in-frame clones, and not every one. V and J calls and clone size are those listed in that table; D and trimming were worked out from the DNA. There are about 140,000 clones in the sample; 75% to 90% occur only once, and roughly 5% lies in the top ten. Exposed volunteers were people who met a COVID-19 case within 2 weeks before study entry.

Sequenced material: PBMCs or T cells enriched from blood (not recorded which). The sequence was collected from a man aged 65 to 85 who had been exposed to COVID-19. The gene calls are TRBV9 and TRBJ1-2; a weak D match, TRBD1 (6 bases). The CDR3 bases are TGTGCCAGCAGCGGTACAGGGCATGGCTACACCTTC. It specifies CASSGTGHGYTF.